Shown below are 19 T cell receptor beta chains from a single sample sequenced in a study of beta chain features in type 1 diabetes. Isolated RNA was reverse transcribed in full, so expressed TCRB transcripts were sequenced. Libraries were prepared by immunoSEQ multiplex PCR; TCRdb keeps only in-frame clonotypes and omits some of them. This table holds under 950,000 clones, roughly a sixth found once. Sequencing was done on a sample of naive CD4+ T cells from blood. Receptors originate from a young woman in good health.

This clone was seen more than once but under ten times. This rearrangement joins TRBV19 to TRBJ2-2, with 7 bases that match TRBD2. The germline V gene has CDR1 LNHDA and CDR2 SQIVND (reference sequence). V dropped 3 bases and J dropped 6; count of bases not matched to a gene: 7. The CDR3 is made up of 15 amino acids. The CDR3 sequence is CASSMREGHPGELFF. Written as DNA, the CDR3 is TGTGCCAGTAGTATGAGGGAGGGCCACCCCGGGGAGCTGTTTTTT.

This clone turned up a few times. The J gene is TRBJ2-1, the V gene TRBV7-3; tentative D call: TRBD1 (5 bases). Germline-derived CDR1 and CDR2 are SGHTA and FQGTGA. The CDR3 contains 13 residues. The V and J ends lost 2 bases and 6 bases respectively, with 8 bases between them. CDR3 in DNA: TGTGCCAGCAGCTTAGACAGCATCAATGAGCAGTTCTTC. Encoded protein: CASSLDSINEQFF. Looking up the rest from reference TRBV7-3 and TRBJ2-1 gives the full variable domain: GAGVSQTPSNKVTEKGKYVELRCDPISGHTALYWYRQSLGQGPEFLIYFQGTGAADDSGLPNDRFFAVRPEGSVSTLKIQRTERGDSAVYLCASSLDSINEQFFGPGTRLTVL.

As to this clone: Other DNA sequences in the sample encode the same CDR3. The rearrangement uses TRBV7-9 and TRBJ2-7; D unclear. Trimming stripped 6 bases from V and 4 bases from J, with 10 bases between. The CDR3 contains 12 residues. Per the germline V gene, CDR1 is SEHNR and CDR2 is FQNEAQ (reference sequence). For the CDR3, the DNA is TGTGCCAGCAGTCTCACCGGGTACGAGCAGTACTTC. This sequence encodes CASSLTGYEQYF. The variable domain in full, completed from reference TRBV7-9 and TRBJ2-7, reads DTGVSQNPRHKITKRGQNVTFRCDPISEHNRLYWYRQTLGQGPEFLTYFQNEAQLEKSRLLSDRFSAERPKGSFSTLEIQRTEQGDSAMYLCASSLTGYEQYFGPGTRLTVT.

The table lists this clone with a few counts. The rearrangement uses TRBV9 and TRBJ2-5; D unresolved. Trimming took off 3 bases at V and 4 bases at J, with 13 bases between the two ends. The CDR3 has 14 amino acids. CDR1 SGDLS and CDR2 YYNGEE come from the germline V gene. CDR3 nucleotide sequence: TGTGCCAGCAGCGCCCTGGATCTTGGAGAGACCCAGTACTTC. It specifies CASSALDLGETQYF.

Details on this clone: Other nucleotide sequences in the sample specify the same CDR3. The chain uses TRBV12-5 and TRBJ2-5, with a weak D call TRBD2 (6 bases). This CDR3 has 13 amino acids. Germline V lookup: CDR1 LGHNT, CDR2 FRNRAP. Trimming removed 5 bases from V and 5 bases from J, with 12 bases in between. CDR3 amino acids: CASGEGAGETQYF. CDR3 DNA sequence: TGTGCTAGTGGTGAGGGCGCGGGGGAGACCCAGTACTTC.

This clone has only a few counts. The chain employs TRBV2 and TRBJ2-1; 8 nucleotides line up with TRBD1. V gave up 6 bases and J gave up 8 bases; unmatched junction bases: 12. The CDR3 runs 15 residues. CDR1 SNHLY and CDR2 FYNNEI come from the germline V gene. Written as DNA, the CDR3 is TGTGCCAGCAGCGACCGGGACAGGACTTTTCATGAGCAGTTCTTC. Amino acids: CASSDRDRTFHEQFF.

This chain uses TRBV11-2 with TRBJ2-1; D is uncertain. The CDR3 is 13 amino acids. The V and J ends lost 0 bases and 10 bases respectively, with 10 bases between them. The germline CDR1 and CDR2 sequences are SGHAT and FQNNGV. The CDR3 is CASSLDQPSEQFF. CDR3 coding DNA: TGTGCCAGCAGCTTAGATCAACCGAGCGAGCAGTTCTTC. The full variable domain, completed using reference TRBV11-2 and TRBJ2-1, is EAGVAQSPRYKIIEKRQSVAFWCNPISGHATLYWYQQILGQGPKLLIQFQNNGVVDDSQLPKDRFSAERLKGVDSTLKIQPAKLEDSAVYLCASSLDQPSEQFFGPGTRLTVL.

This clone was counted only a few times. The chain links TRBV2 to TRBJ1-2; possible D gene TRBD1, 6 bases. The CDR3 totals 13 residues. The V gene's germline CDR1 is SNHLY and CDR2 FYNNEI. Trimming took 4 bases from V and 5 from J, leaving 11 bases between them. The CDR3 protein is CASSGTGIYGYTF. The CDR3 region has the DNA TGTGCCAGCAGTGGAACAGGGATTTATGGCTACACCTTC.

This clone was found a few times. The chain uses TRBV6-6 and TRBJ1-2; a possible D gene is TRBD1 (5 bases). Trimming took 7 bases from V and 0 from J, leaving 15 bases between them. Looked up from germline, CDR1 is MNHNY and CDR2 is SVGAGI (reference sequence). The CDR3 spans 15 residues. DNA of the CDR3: TGTGCCAGCACCAGGGAAGACACCCCTAACTATGGCTACACCTTC. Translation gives CASTREDTPNYGYTF.

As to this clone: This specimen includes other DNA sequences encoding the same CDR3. The CDR3 nucleotides read TGTGCCAGCAGACTAGACAGCACAGATACGCAGTATTTT. As protein: CASRLDSTDTQYF. V and J are TRBV6-5 and TRBJ2-3; a weak D match, TRBD2 (5 bases). Germline-derived CDR1 and CDR2 are MNHEY and SVGAGI. The length of the CDR3 is 13 residues. V was trimmed by 6 bases and J by 0 bases, leaving 7 bases between them.

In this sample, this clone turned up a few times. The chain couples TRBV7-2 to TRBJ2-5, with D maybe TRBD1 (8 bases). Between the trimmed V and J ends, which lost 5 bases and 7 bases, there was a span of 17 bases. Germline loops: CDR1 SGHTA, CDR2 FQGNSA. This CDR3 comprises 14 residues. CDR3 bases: TGTGCCAGCAGCCCCTACAGGGGGGAGGGGACCCAGTACTTC. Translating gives CASSPYRGEGTQYF.

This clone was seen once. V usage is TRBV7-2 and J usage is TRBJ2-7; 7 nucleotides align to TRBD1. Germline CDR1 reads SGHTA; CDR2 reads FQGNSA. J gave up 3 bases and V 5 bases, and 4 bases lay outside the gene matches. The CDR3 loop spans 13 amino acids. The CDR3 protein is CASSQDRDYEQYF. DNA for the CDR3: TGTGCCAGCAGCCAAGACAGGGACTACGAGCAGTACTTC.

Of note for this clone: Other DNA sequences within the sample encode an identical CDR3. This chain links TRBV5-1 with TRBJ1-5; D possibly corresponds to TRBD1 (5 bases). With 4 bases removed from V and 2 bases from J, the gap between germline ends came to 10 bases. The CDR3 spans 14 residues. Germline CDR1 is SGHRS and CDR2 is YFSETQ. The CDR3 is CASSPRGGNQPQHF. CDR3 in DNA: TGCGCCAGCAGCCCCAGAGGGGGCAATCAGCCCCAGCATTTT.

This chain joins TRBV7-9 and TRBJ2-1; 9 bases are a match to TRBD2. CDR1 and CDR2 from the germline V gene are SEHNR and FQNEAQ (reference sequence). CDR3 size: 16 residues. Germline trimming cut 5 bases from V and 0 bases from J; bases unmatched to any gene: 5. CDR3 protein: CASSESGRSSYNEQFF. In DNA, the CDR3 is TGTGCCAGCAGCGAGAGCGGGAGGAGCTCCTACAATGAGCAGTTCTTC.

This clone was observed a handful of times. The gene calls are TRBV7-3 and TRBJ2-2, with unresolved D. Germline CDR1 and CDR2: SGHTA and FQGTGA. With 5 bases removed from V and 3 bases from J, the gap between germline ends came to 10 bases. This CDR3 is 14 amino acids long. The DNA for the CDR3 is TGTGCCAGCAGCCTGCAAAGGGACACCGGGGAGCTGTTTTTT. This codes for CASSLQRDTGELFF.

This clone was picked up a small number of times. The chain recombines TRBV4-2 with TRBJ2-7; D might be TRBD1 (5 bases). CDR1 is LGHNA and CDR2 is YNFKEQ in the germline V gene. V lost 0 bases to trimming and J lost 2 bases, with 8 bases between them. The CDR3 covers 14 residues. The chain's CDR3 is CASSQDGHTYEQYF. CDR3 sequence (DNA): TGTGCCAGCAGCCAAGATGGACACACCTACGAGCAGTACTTC.

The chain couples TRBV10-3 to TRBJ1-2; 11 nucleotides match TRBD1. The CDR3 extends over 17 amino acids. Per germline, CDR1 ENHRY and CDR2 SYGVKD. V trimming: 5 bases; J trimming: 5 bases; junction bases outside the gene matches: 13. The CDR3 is CAISKRYRDRGLYGYTF. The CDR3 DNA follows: TGTGCCATCAGTAAACGCTACCGGGACAGGGGGTTGTATGGCTACACCTTC.

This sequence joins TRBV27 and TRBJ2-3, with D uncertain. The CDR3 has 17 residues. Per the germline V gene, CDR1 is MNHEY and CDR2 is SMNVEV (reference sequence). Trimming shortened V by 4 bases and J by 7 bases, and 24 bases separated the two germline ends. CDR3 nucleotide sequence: TGTGCCAGCAGTTCTGTCAGCCGTTGGGGTGATCGAAATACGCAGTATTTT. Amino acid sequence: CASSSVSRWGDRNTQYF.

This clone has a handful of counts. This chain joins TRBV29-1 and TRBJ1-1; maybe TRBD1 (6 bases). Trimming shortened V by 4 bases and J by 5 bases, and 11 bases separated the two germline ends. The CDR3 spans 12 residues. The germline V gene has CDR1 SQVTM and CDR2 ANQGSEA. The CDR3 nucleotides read TGCAGCGTTGCCCCAGGGGTTACTGAAGCTTTCTTT. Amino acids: CSVAPGVTEAFF. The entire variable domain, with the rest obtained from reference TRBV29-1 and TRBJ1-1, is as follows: SAVISQKPSRDICQRGTSLTIQCQVDSQVTMMFWYRQQPGQSLTLIATANQGSEATYESGFVIDKFPISRPNLTFSTLTVSNMSPEDSSIYLCSVAPGVTEAFFGQGTRLTVV.